This TCR beta chain was sequenced in a study of T cells in lung cancer brain metastases (dated by TCRdb to 2016 to 2018). Background for the entire study: Most of the 20 patients had a history of tobacco use, with a median of about 36 pack-years. The study compared TCR beta CDR3 repertoires of fully resected primary non-small cell lung cancers with those of paired brain metastases. The median interval between acquisition of the primary specimen and acquisition of the brain metastasis specimen was 300 to 350 days. Of the patients, about a dozen were female and about 9 were male, and their median age at first diagnosis was 50 to 65 years. A cohort of about 20 patients was included, from whom roughly 40 specimens were contributed, with one primary lung lesion and one brain metastasis obtained from each patient. An average DNA integrity number of 3 to 4.5 was found in both primary and metastatic specimens, and no significant difference was detected between sites. Of the approximately 21 patients, approximately 19 received no interval therapy between resection of the primary and resection of the metastasis. The paper as a whole reports these results and caveats: Retrieval of the complete infiltrating T cell repertoire may have been prevented by DNA fragmentation in FFPE samples. It was not possible to control for the effects of preoperative corticosteroids on T cell infiltration in brain metastases. The ten most abundant clones made up a significantly larger repertoire fraction in brain metastases than primaries, suggesting clonal expansion. Most clones were specific to a single lesion, and overlap between paired lesions was limited (mean Morisita index around 0.2). Significantly fewer unique productive clones were found in brain metastases than in paired primaries (median roughly 1,500 versus 4,600).

Between roughly 2 and 4.92 ug genomic DNA was input per sample, with paired samples receiving equal DNA input. TCR beta libraries were built with the immunoSEQ hsTCRbeta Kit using multiplexed V and J gene primers in two PCR steps. The pooled libraries, together with positive and negative controls, were sequenced on an Illumina MiSeq running a 100-cycle paired-end protocol. In the source study's methods: Raw data were processed by the immunoSEQ vendor into normalized, annotated TCR beta repertoire reports. Richness was defined as unique clones by nucleotide sequence, with iChao1 and Efron-Thisted estimators extrapolating total richness. Paired lesions were characterized and compared using Pielou's evenness, Simpson's index, top-ten clone proportional abundance, and the Morisita overlap index. TCRdb's version of the immuneACCESS table is confined to in-frame rearrangements and falls short of the full clone set. An unresolved V gene accounts for under half of the shortfall where checked; the remainder is of unknown origin. That table gives V, J and clone size, and the DNA gave D and trimming. The sample table records some 3,200 clones; about 90% of these occur just once. The ten largest account for 2.5% to 3% of the sample.

From the cysteine up to the phenylalanine, the CDR3 has a length of 15 residues. Only the CDR3 DNA is retained, 45 bases long and in frame from the first base. The V and J ends are trimmed by 8 bases and 3 bases, leaving 17 bases between them. CDR1 and CDR2, per the germline V gene, are SGHNT and YENEEA. A word on this clone: Its recognized antigen is unknown. Per-nucleotide qualities are absent, and no much larger clonotype sits a single base away.

Patients had resection for either synchronous oligometastatic disease or delayed recurrence of a solitary brain metastasis. Patients with a history of multiple malignancies were excluded so that cancers other than NSCLC would not be included. Using marked H&E slides as a guide, tumor areas were macrodissected from roughly five unstained around 10 um sections that had been deparaffinized. All specimens were formalin-fixed and paraffin-embedded (FFPE). Genomic DNA was extracted using the AllPrep DNA/RNA FFPE Kit. The material sequenced was tumor tissue from the primary lung tumor. Taken with the paper, the label for cell subset or site translates to: primary lung cancer lesion. The V and J genes are TRBV11-3 and TRBJ2-1; a tentative D match to TRBD2 spans 6 bases. The TCR sequence derives from a man between 65 and 85 years old with non-small cell lung cancer. The CDR3 protein is CASSTREGSYNEQFF. The DNA sequence follows: TGTGCCAGCTCGACTAGAGAGGGGAGCTACAATGAGCAGTTCTTC.